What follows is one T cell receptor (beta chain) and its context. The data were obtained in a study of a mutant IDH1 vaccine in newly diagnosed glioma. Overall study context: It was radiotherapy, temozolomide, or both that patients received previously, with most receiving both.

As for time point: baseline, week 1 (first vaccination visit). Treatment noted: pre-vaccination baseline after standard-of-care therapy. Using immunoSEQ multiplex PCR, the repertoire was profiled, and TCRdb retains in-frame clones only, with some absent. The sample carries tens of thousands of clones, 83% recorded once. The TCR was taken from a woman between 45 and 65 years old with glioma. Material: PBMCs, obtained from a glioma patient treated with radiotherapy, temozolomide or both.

This chain's CDR3 is CASSPPARGNTEAFF. DNA of the CDR3: TGTGCCAGCTCACCACCCGCCAGGGGGAACACTGAAGCTTTCTTT. The V gene is TRBV18, the J gene TRBJ1-1, with a tentative D call TRBD1 (6 bases). V was cut by 0 bases and J by 1 base, with 9 bases left in between. Germline V gene sequence: CDR1 KGHSH, CDR2 LQKENI. The CDR3 is made up of 15 amino acids.